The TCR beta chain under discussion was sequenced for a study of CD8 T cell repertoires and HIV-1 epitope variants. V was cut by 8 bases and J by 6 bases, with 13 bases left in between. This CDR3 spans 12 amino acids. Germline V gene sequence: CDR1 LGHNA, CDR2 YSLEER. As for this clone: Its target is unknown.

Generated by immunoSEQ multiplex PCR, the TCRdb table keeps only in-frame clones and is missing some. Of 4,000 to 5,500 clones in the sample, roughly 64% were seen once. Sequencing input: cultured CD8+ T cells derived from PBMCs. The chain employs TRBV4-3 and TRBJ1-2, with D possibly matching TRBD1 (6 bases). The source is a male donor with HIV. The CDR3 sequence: CASSGEVDGYTF. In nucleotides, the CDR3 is TGCGCCAGCTCAGGGGAGGTTGATGGCTACACCTTC.